A single sample gave rise to the 16 T cell receptor beta chains below, sequenced in a study of OX40 agonist ivuxolimab in advanced cancers. The method was the immunoSEQ multiplex PCR assay. In its TCRdb copy, this immuneACCESS table keeps in-frame sequences only and misses some clones. Where compared with another copy, unresolved V genes explain less than half of these, and the others have no known cause. The sample records 50,000 to 70,000 clones, roughly 84% of which are singletons. Jointly, the top ten make up almost 0.65% of the sample. The sequenced sample was CD4+ or CD8+ T cells sorted from blood, obtained in a trial of the OX40 agonist ivuxolimab. The origin of the receptors is an adult with an advanced solid tumor such as melanoma, head and neck, liver or kidney cancer.

This clone was seen a few times. V and J are TRBV7-3 and TRBJ1-1; D remains unclear. Germline values: CDR1 SGHTA, CDR2 FQGTGA. The CDR3 runs 13 residues. The V end was cut by 2 bases, the J end by 5 bases, with 9 bases between. CDR3 bases: TGTGCCAGCAGCTTAGTTTCGGGAACTGAAGCTTTCTTT. As protein: CASSLVSGTEAFF.

The rearrangement links TRBV7-8 to TRBJ2-2; the D gene is possibly TRBD2 (5 bases). The germline CDR1 and CDR2 sequences are SGHVS and FQNEAQ. The CDR3 spans 15 residues. V shed 5 bases and J shed 4 bases, with 14 bases lying between them. The CDR3 nucleotides are TGTGCCAGCAGCCGCAACGCGGGCGGCACCGGGGAGCTGTTTTTT. Translating it yields CASSRNAGGTGELFF.

The V and J genes are TRBV11-2 and TRBJ1-2; possible D gene TRBD1, 6 bases. CDR3 length equals 14 residues. Trimming removed 5 bases from V and 4 bases from J, with 14 bases in between. Germline CDR1 reads SGHAT; CDR2 reads FQNNGV. The CDR3 bases are TGTGCCAGCAGCCAGACCGGGACACTCTATGGCTACACCTTC. It yields the protein CASSQTGTLYGYTF.

This chain joins TRBV11-2 and TRBJ2-5, with unresolved D. Trimming cost V 2 bases and J 1 base, with 17 bases left between them. The CDR3 length is 17 residues. Germline-derived CDR1 and CDR2 are SGHAT and FQNNGV. CDR3 in DNA: TGTGCCAGCAGCTTACCCCCCTGGGTTCGCGTCCAAGAGACCCAGTACTTC. This sequence encodes CASSLPPWVRVQETQYF. The full variable domain, rest sourced from reference TRBV11-2 and TRBJ2-5, is EAGVAQSPRYKIIEKRQSVAFWCNPISGHATLYWYQQILGQGPKLLIQFQNNGVVDDSQLPKDRFSAERLKGVDSTLKIQPAKLEDSAVYLCASSLPPWVRVQETQYFGPGTRLLVL.

V usage is TRBV4-3 and J usage is TRBJ2-7; 7 nucleotides match TRBD1. This CDR3 has 16 residues. V trimming: 3 bases; J trimming: 1 base; junction bases outside the gene matches: 9. Germline-derived CDR1 and CDR2 are LGHNA and YSLEER. Here the CDR3 reads CASSHYWTGDSYEQYF. CDR3 DNA sequence: TGCGCCAGCAGCCACTATTGGACAGGCGATTCCTACGAGCAGTACTTC.

This chain uses TRBV7-9 with TRBJ2-1; D tentatively fits TRBD1 or TRBD2 (5 bases each). This CDR3 spans 12 amino acids. Germline loops: CDR1 SEHNR, CDR2 FQNEAQ (reference sequence). Trimming cost V 1 base and J 8 bases, with 6 bases left between them. Written as DNA, the CDR3 is TGTGCCAGCAGCTTAGTGGGGGATGAGCAGTTCTTC. Amino acid sequence: CASSLVGDEQFF.

The rearrangement uses TRBV29-1 and TRBJ2-1; D might be TRBD1 or TRBD2, each matching 5 bases. Germline loops: CDR1 SQVTM, CDR2 ANQGSEA. Trimming took 1 base from V and 5 from J, leaving 6 bases between them. The CDR3 runs 12 residues. Written as DNA, the CDR3 is TGCAGCGTTGAAGGGGACCACAATGAGCAGTTCTTC. It specifies CSVEGDHNEQFF.

This sequence joins TRBV27 and TRBJ2-4; no firm D call. Germline V gene sequence: CDR1 MNHEY, CDR2 SMNVEV (reference sequence). V was cut by 3 bases and J by 2 bases, with 8 bases left in between. The CDR3 is made up of 14 amino acids. The CDR3 DNA reads as TGTGCCAGCAGTTTGTACCAAACCAAAAACATTCAGTACTTC. Its protein is CASSLYQTKNIQYF.

This clone was recorded only once. The chain combines TRBV7-2 with TRBJ1-5; maybe TRBD1 (5 bases). Germline V lookup: CDR1 SGHTA, CDR2 FQGNSA. CDR3 length: 15 amino acids. V was clipped by 1 base and J by 6 bases, with 13 bases between them. In nucleotides, the CDR3 is TGTGCCAGCAGCTTAGAATCAGGGCGTACTCAGCCCCAGCATTTT. It is translated as CASSLESGRTQPQHF.

The rearrangement joins TRBV27 to TRBJ2-2, with D perhaps assigned TRBD1 or TRBD2 (5 bases each). Trimming cost V 6 bases and J 0 bases, with 14 bases left between them. Germline V CDR1 and CDR2: MNHEY, SMNVEV (reference sequence). CDR3 length: 16 residues. This CDR3 is CASSLARGTNTGELFF. The CDR3 DNA is TGTGCCAGCAGCCTTGCCCGGGGCACGAACACCGGGGAGCTGTTTTTT.

The V gene is TRBV4-3, the J gene TRBJ2-1; D is perhaps TRBD2 (6 bases). The CDR3 runs 15 residues. The ends were cut back, 3 bases at V and 8 bases at J, with 17 bases in the middle. Germline V gives CDR1 LGHNA, CDR2 YSLEER. Here the CDR3 DNA reads TGCGCCAGCAGCCAGGGACTCCCAGCGGGCGATGAGCAGTTCTTC. Translation gives CASSQGLPAGDEQFF.

This chain connects TRBV6-9 to TRBJ2-7, with D possibly being TRBD1 (5 bases). V dropped 1 base and J dropped 9 bases, with 22 bases sitting between them. The CDR3 is 16 residues long. Germline assignment: CDR1 MNHGY and CDR2 SVAAGI. Here the CDR3 reads CASSYLSTVRTRGQYF. In nucleotides, the CDR3 is TGTGCCAGCAGTTATTTATCGACAGTTCGAACTCGAGGGCAGTACTTC.

V is TRBV7-7 and J is TRBJ2-3; 14 bases fit TRBD2. J was trimmed by 3 bases and V by 5 bases; bases with no gene match: 4. Per the germline V gene, CDR1 is SSHAT and CDR2 is FNYEAQ (reference sequence). This CDR3 spans 16 amino acids. The CDR3 nucleotides are TGTGCCAGCAGCGTCGGACTAGCGGGGGGTACAGATACGCAGTATTTT. Its protein product is CASSVGLAGGTDTQYF.

The V and J genes are TRBV6-1 and TRBJ1-4; D might be TRBD1 (5 bases). The CDR3 has 15 amino acids. From germline, CDR1 is MNHNS and CDR2 SASEGT. V lost 4 bases and J lost 5, with 14 bases in between. CDR3 bases: TGTGCCAGCAGTGGTCGGGGGTGGGAGAATGAAAAACTGTTTTTT. Encoded protein: CASSGRGWENEKLFF.

The chain couples TRBV7-8 to TRBJ1-1; D perhaps matches TRBD1 (5 bases). V was clipped by 5 bases and J by 4 bases, with 17 bases between them. The germline V gene has CDR1 SGHVS and CDR2 FQNEAQ. The CDR3 consists of 15 residues. This CDR3 reads CASSQPGPRSTEAFF. In DNA form, the CDR3 reads TGTGCCAGCAGCCAACCGGGACCTAGAAGCACTGAAGCTTTCTTT.

The chain uses TRBV4-2 and TRBJ2-1, with TRBD2 identical over 9 bases. The junction had 8 bases not matched to a gene; V was cut back by 1 base and J by 4 bases. The CDR3 extends over 17 amino acids. Germline V lookup: CDR1 LGHNA, CDR2 YNFKEQ. CDR3 protein: CASSQGVASGEYNEQFF. For the CDR3, the DNA is TGTGCCAGCAGCCAAGGGGTCGCTAGCGGGGAATACAATGAGCAGTTCTTC.